These 21 T cell receptor beta chains were all obtained from the same sample, sequenced in a study of cytomegalovirus exposure and HLA in healthy donors. Primers included in the PCR were 60 Vbeta and 13 Jbeta primers. Measured with immunoSEQ multiplex PCR; TCRdb has only the in-frame clones, and not every one. The table records tens of thousands of clones, 60% to 70% of them present only once. Sequencing was performed on PBMCs. These receptors were taken from a man between 45 and 60 years old in good health and CMV-seropositive.

The chain joins TRBV6-5 to TRBJ2-7, with 7 nucleotides matching TRBD1. CDR3 length equals 14 residues. Losses at the gene ends were 4 bases for V and 2 bases for J; bases not matched to a gene: 5. Germline V gene data show CDR1 as MNHEY and CDR2 as SVGAGI. CDR3 protein: CASSSGTAAYEQYF. DNA of the CDR3: TGTGCCAGCAGTTCCGGGACAGCCGCCTACGAGCAGTACTTC.

The rearrangement uses TRBV7-2 and TRBJ2-3, with 15 bases lining up with TRBD2. The CDR3 spans 16 residues. Losses at the gene ends were 5 bases for V and 5 bases for J; bases not matched to a gene: 5. Germline values: CDR1 SGHTA, CDR2 FQGNSA. CDR3 nucleotide sequence: TGTGCCAGCAGCCGTAGGACTAGCGGGGGGGTAGATACGCAGTATTTT. Translated, it gives CASSRRTSGGVDTQYF. The full variable domain, with the rest looked up from reference TRBV7-2 and TRBJ2-3, is GAGVSQSPSNKVTEKGKDVELRCDPISGHTALYWYRQSLGQGLEFLIYFQGNSAPDKSGLPSDRFSAERTGGSVSTLTIQRTQQEDSAVYLCASSRRTSGGVDTQYFGPGTRLTVL.

The V and J genes are TRBV5-6 and TRBJ1-1; TRBD1 aligns across 10 bases. The CDR3 covers 14 residues. V gave up 3 bases and J gave up 7 bases; unmatched junction bases: 6. In germline, CDR1 is SGHDT, CDR2 YYEEEE. This CDR3 reads CASSYRDRGGEAFF. The CDR3 region has the DNA TGTGCCAGCAGCTACCGGGACAGGGGCGGTGAAGCTTTCTTT.

CDR3 in DNA: TGTGCCAGCAGCTCTGCGGGGGGGCGGGCCAAAAACATTCAGTACTTC. Its translation is CASSSAGGRAKNIQYF. J is TRBJ2-4 and V is TRBV5-4; 9 bases line up with TRBD2. CDR3 length equals 16 residues. Germline values: CDR1 SGHNT, CDR2 YYREEE (reference sequence). V was clipped by 3 bases and J by 1 base; unmatched bases: 5.

The chain links TRBV11-1 to TRBJ1-2, with 8 bases lining up with TRBD1. The CDR3 covers 14 residues. V was clipped by 5 bases and J by 3 bases; unmatched bases: 5. The germline V gene encodes CDR1 SGHAT and CDR2 FQDESV (reference sequence). The CDR3 spells CASSPQTGDYGYTF. CDR3 DNA: TGTGCCAGCAGCCCCCAGACAGGGGACTATGGCTACACCTTC.

The V call is TRBV5-1, the J call TRBJ2-1; possible D gene TRBD1, 8 bases. From germline, CDR1 is SGHRS and CDR2 YFSETQ. Trimming left V 4 bases short and J 11 bases short, with 22 bases between. The CDR3 has 15 amino acids. The CDR3 spells CASSHSDRDYIKQFF. Here the CDR3 DNA reads TGCGCCAGCAGCCACTCGGACAGGGACTACATTAAGCAGTTCTTC.

CDR3 loop: CASSSGLEQYF. CDR3 sequence (DNA): TGTGCCAGCAGTTCAGGCCTCGAGCAGTACTTC. V is TRBV28 and J is TRBJ2-7; no clear D gene. Trimming left V 4 bases short and J 6 bases short, with 7 bases between. The CDR3 runs 11 residues. Germline V lookup: CDR1 MDHEN, CDR2 SYDVKM.

A few counts support this clone. The chain recombines TRBV20-1 with TRBJ1-2, with D hard to call. CDR3 size: 11 residues. Germline V lookup: CDR1 DFQATT, CDR2 SNEGSKA (reference sequence). V was shortened by 4 bases and J by 6 bases, with 9 bases between the two germline ends. CDR3 sequence reads: CSATPGNGYTF. The CDR3 coding sequence is TGCAGTGCTACTCCGGGGAATGGCTACACCTTC.

This clone was detected only a few times. The chain couples TRBV25-1 to TRBJ1-2; no clear D gene. Germline V gene data show CDR1 as MGHDK and CDR2 as SYGVNS. The V and J ends lost 3 bases and 6 bases respectively, with 11 bases between them. The CDR3 runs to 13 residues. CDR3 in amino acids: CASSDSDWHGYTF. Written as DNA, the CDR3 is TGTGCCAGCAGTGATTCAGACTGGCATGGCTACACCTTC.

This clone has more than one count but fewer than ten. This sequence joins TRBV5-4 and TRBJ2-5; 10 bases line up with TRBD2. Germline CDR1 and CDR2: SGHNT and YYREEE (reference sequence). Trimming cost V 3 bases and J 2 bases; bases outside gene matches: 4. This CDR3 comprises 15 residues. CDR3 DNA sequence: TGTGCCAGCAGCTGGGGACTAGCGTCACAAGAGACCCAGTACTTC. Encoded protein: CASSWGLASQETQYF.

The chain links TRBV18 to TRBJ2-7, with D possibly TRBD1 on 5 matching bases. The CDR3 runs 14 residues. In germline, CDR1 is KGHSH, CDR2 LQKENI. With 6 bases removed from V and 7 bases from J, the gap between germline ends came to 19 bases. The CDR3 is CASSTDTALREQYF. CDR3 in DNA: TGTGCCAGCTCCACGGACACAGCACTACGAGAGCAGTACTTC.

V gene TRBV2 combines with J gene TRBJ2-5; 8 bases are a match to TRBD2. This CDR3 comprises 14 residues. J gave up 1 base and V 5 bases, and 3 bases lay outside the gene matches. Germline V gene lookup returns CDR1 SNHLY and CDR2 FYNNEI. The CDR3 protein is CASSHLAGQETQYF. As DNA, the CDR3 is TGTGCCAGCAGTCATCTAGCGGGCCAAGAGACCCAGTACTTC. The entire variable domain, with the rest obtained from reference TRBV2 and TRBJ2-5, is as follows: EPEVTQTPSHQVTQMGQEVILRCVPISNHLYFYWYRQILGQKVEFLVSFYNNEISEKSEIFDDQFSVERPDGSNFTLKIRSTKLEDSAMYFCASSHLAGQETQYFGPGTRLLVL.

The chain has TRBV5-4 and TRBJ2-5; no reliable D call. This CDR3 is built from 14 residues. Germline loops: CDR1 SGHNT, CDR2 YYREEE (reference sequence). With 5 bases removed from V and 2 bases from J, the gap between germline ends came to 13 bases. The CDR3 region has the DNA TGTGCCAGCAGTCCCGCGAGATTACAAGAGACCCAGTACTTC. Its translation: CASSPARLQETQYF. Together with reference TRBV5-4 and TRBJ2-5, the CDR3 gives the full variable domain: ETGVTQSPTHLIKTRGQQVTLRCSSQSGHNTVSWYQQALGQGPQFIFQYYREEENGRGNFPPRFSGLQFPNYSSELNVNALELDDSALYLCASSPARLQETQYFGPGTRLLVL.

A few counts support this clone. This sequence joins TRBV5-1 and TRBJ1-4; no clear D. V lost 0 bases to trimming and J lost 8 bases, with 17 bases between them. CDR3 length: 16 residues. Germline CDR1 SGHRS, CDR2 YFSETQ. The CDR3 loop reads CASSLAGGSLNEKLFF. The CDR3 bases are TGCGCCAGCAGCTTGGCCGGCGGCAGCCTCAACGAAAAACTGTTTTTT.

The chain links TRBV4-3 to TRBJ2-6; D gene ambiguous. The CDR3 is 16 residues long. Looked up from germline, CDR1 is LGHNA and CDR2 is YSLEER. The V end lost 0 bases, the J end lost 0 bases, and 6 bases lay between the germline ends. CDR3 in amino acids: CASSQEYGSGANVLTF. CDR3 DNA: TGCGCCAGCAGCCAAGAATACGGCTCTGGGGCCAACGTCCTGACTTTC.

This clone showed up just a few times. This chain uses TRBV7-3 with TRBJ2-7; TRBD2 aligns across 7 bases. The CDR3 sequence is 15 residues long. The J segment lost 1 base and the V segment lost 5 bases, leaving 8 bases of the junction unmatched. Germline lookup yields CDR1 SGHTA and CDR2 FQGTGA. The CDR3 region is CASSPTQGGSYEQYF. The DNA for the CDR3 is TGTGCCAGCAGCCCCACCCAGGGAGGGTCCTACGAGCAGTACTTC.

This clone was found many times. The V call is TRBV5-1, the J call TRBJ1-1; no clear D. Germline CDR1 reads SGHRS; CDR2 reads YFSETQ. The V gene lost 8 bases and the J gene lost 2 bases, with 13 bases spanning the gap. This CDR3 is 13 amino acids long. The CDR3 protein is CASSQDPNTEAFF. Here the CDR3 DNA reads TGCGCCAGTTCTCAGGATCCAAACACTGAAGCTTTCTTT.

This clone came up many times. The chain couples TRBV10-3 to TRBJ1-3; 7 bases are shared with TRBD1. V lost 6 bases and J lost 6; bases outside the gene matches: 8. Germline V gives CDR1 ENHRY, CDR2 SYGVKD. CDR3 length: 14 residues. This CDR3 is CAISQEGAKNTIYF. The DNA for the CDR3 is TGTGCCATCAGCCAGGAGGGGGCGAAAAACACCATATATTTT.

The chain joins TRBV5-1 to TRBJ2-1; 7 bases fit TRBD1. Germline lookup yields CDR1 SGHRS and CDR2 YFSETQ. V lost 0 bases, J lost 5 bases, and 2 bases stayed unmatched. This CDR3 has 14 amino acids. The CDR3 nucleotides read TGCGCCAGCAGCTTGGGACAGGGAAACAATGAGCAGTTCTTC. Protein: CASSLGQGNNEQFF.

The rearrangement uses TRBV11-2 and TRBJ2-5; D is uncertain. CDR1 and CDR2 (germline): SGHAT, FQNNGV. This CDR3 is 14 amino acids long. V dropped 3 bases and J dropped 1 base, with 9 bases sitting between them. The CDR3 here is CASSFQALQETQYF. The CDR3 DNA reads as TGTGCCAGCAGCTTTCAGGCCCTCCAAGAGACCCAGTACTTC.

The chain has TRBV7-8 and TRBJ2-6; a possible D gene is TRBD2 (6 bases). The germline CDR1 and CDR2 sequences are SGHVS and FQNEAQ. The CDR3 runs to 15 residues. V was shortened by 1 base and J by 3 bases, with 7 bases between the two germline ends. This chain's CDR3 is CASSLGGVGANVLTF. Here the CDR3 DNA reads TGTGCCAGCAGCTTAGGGGGGGTTGGGGCCAACGTCCTGACTTTC.